This TCR beta chain was profiled in a study of regulatory T cells in long-lasting Graves disease. As for time point: newly diagnosed GD, antithyroid drugs for less than 3 months. With RNA extracted from PBMCs as input, the TCR library was made. Patients with Graves' disease were diagnosed by American Thyroid Association guidelines. Overall study findings and caveats: In persistent patients, shared public clonotypes (about 2,800) outnumbered those in new patients (around 1,000).

This clonotype was recorded a few times. Its antigen is not identified. Combining iRepertoire HTBI primers with Arm-PCR of CDR3 regions, the authors built TCR beta libraries. TCRdb redid the calling of the multiplex PCR reads with MiXCR, one entry per CDR3 protein. There are about 350,000 distinct CDR3 sequences in the sample; 15% to 20% occur only once, and 20% to 25% lies in the top ten. The data also belong to a second study, concerning T cells in Graves' hyperthyroidism and ophthalmopathy.

Specimen: peripheral blood mononuclear cells (PBMCs), collected at new diagnosis, from a patient treated with antithyroid drugs. The sequence was obtained from a woman aged 18-30 years with Graves disease.

Here the CDR3 DNA reads TGTGCCAGCAGTTCAAGCGGGGGTCTTCGAGAGACCCAGTACTTC. It yields the protein CASSSSGGLRETQYF. This chain uses TRBV6-4 with TRBJ2-5; 8 nucleotides align to TRBD2. Losses at the gene ends were 5 bases for V and 4 bases for J; bases not matched to a gene: 9. CDR3 length: 15 residues. Germline CDR1 and CDR2: MRHNA and SNTAGT.